This entry concerns a single T cell receptor (beta chain). The sample belongs to a study of blood T cell repertoires in COVID-19. Study summary: COVID-19 samples from acute and convalescent phases originated in the United States, Italy and Spain. Nucleic acid was either cDNA or gDNA, and it came from T cells, B-cell-depleted T cells, or PBMCs.

Under the authors' procedure: Estimated nucleated cell counts came from reference gene primer amplification. The assay was immunoSEQ multiplex PCR, and TCRdb's table has in-frame clones only and misses some. The V and J calls and clone size were taken over from that table, and D and trimming were inferred from the DNA. The sample yields under 350,000 clones, approximately 87% seen once. Sequencing used peripheral blood. The sequence was obtained from a man aged 55 to 69 who had recovered from COVID-19.

The CDR3 sequence: CAWNLKRGAFF. The CDR3 region has the DNA TGTGCCTGGAACCTAAAAAGGGGAGCTTTCTTT. V and J are TRBV30 and TRBJ1-1, with D perhaps matching TRBD1 (5 bases). There are 11 residues in the CDR3. CDR1 is GTSNPN and CDR2 is SVGIG in the germline V gene (reference sequence). V lost 4 bases, J lost 10 bases, and 13 bases lay in between.